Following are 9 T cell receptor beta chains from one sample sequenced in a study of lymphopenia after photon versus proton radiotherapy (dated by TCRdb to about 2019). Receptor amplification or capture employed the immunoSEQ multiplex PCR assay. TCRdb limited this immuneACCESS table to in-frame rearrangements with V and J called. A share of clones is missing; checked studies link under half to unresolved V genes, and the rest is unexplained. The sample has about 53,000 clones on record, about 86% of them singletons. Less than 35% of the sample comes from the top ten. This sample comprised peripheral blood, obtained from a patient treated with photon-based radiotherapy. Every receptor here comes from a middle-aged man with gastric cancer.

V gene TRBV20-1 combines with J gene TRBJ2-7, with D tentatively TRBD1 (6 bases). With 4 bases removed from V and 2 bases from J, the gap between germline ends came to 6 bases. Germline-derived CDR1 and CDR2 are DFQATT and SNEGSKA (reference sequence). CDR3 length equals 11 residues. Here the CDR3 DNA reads TGCAGTGCTACAGGGGCCTACGAGCAGTACTTC. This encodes CSATGAYEQYF.

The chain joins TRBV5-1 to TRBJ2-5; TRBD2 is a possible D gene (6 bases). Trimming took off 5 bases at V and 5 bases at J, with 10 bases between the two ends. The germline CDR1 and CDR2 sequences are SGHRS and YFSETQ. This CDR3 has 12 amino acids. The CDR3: CASSYTSETQYF. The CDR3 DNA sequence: TGCGCCAGCAGTTATACTAGCGAGACCCAGTACTTC.

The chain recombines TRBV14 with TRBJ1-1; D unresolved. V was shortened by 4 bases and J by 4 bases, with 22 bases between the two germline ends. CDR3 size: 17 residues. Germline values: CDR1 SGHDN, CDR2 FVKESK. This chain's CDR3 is CASSPYRVPERGTEAFF. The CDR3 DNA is TGTGCCAGCAGCCCCTACCGGGTTCCGGAAAGAGGCACTGAAGCTTTCTTT. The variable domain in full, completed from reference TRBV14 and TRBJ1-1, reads EAGVTQFPSHSVIEKGQTVTLRCDPISGHDNLYWYRRVMGKEIKFLLHFVKESKQDESGMPNNRFLAERTGGTYSTLKVQPAELEDSGVYFCASSPYRVPERGTEAFFGQGTRLTVV.

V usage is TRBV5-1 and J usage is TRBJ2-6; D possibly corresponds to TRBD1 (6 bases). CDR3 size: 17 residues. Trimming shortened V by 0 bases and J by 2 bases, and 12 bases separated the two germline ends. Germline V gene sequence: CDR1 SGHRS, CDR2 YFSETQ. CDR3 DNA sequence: TGCGCCAGCAGCTTGGATGGCAGGGGCCCTGGGGCCAACGTCCTGACTTTC. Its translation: CASSLDGRGPGANVLTF.

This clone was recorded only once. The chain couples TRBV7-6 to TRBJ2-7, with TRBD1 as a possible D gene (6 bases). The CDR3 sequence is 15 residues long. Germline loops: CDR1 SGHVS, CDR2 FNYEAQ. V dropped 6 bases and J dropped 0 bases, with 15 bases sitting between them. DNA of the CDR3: TGTGCCAGCAGTCTTACGACAGGAACCTCCTACGAGCAGTACTTC. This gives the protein CASSLTTGTSYEQYF.

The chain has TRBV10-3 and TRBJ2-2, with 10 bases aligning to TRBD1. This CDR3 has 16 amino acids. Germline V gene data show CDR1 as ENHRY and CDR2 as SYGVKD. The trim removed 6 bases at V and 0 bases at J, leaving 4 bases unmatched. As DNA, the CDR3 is TGTGCCATCAGCCCGACAGGGGGCGCGAACACCGGGGAGCTGTTTTTT. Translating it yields CAISPTGGANTGELFF.

CDR3 coding DNA: TGTGCCAGCAGCTTAGAGCTACGAGGGTCAGATACGCAGTATTTT. This translates into CASSLELRGSDTQYF. The chain combines TRBV11-2 with TRBJ2-3, with a possible D match to TRBD2 (5 bases). CDR1 is SGHAT, CDR2 FQNNGV, per germline. Trimming left V 0 bases short and J 4 bases short, with 11 bases between. CDR3 length: 15 amino acids.

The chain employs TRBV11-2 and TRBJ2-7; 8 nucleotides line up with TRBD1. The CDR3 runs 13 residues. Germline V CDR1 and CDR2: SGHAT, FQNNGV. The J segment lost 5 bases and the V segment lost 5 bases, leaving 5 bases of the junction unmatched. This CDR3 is CASSPDRGHEQYF. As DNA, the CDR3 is TGTGCCAGCAGCCCCGACAGGGGCCACGAGCAGTACTTC.

The CDR3 DNA follows: TGCGCCAGCAGCCAAGACGAGCGCTCCTACGAGCAGTACTTC. It encodes CASSQDERSYEQYF. The chain employs TRBV4-3 and TRBJ2-7, with D unresolved. The V end was cut by 0 bases, the J end by 0 bases, with 6 bases between. The CDR3 covers 14 residues. Looked up from germline, CDR1 is LGHNA and CDR2 is YSLEER.